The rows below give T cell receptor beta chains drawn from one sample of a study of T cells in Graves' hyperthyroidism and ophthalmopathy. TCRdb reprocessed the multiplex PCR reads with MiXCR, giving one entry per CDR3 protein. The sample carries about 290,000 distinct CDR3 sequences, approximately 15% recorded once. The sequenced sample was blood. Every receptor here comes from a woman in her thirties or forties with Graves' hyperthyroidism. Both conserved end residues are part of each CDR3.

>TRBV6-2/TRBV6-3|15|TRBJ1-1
CASKGLGTGPTEAFF
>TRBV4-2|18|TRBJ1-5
CASSQALGRPFGNQPQHF
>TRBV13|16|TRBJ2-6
CASSLTGRRGANVLTF
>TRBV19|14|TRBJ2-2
CASSRDRITGELFF
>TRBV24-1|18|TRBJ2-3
CATSDPTWTGDSTDTQYF
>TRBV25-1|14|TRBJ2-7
CASSVSGGPYEQYF
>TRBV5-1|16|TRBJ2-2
CASSSIAGDHTGELFF
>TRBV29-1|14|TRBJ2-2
CSVRGLANTGELFF
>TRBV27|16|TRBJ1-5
CASSSTGAYSNQPQHF
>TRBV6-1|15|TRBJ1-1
CASSPSGLGNTEAFF
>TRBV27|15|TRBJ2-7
CASSPRRGTDHEQYF
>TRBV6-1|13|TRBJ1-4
CASRRTPDEKLFF
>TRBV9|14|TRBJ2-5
CASSAKGGQETQYF
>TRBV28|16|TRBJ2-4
CASSLSGPLAKNIQYF
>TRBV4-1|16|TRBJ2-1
CASRKLAGDLHDEQFF
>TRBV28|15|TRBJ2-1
CASSPAEGLFNEQFF
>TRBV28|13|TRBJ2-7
CASSPGVTYEQYF
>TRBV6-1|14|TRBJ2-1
CASSWWDRDHEQFF
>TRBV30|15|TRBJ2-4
CAWSWSSDVKNIQYF
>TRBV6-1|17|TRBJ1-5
CASSSGQGAPGNQPQHF
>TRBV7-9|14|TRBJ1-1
CASSLGLRDTEAFF
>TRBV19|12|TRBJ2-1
CASSKDYNEQFF
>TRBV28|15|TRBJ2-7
CASSTQGVGFYEQYF
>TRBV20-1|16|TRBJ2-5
CSARGGTGGVSPTQYF
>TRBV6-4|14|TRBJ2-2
CASSGTPSTGELFF
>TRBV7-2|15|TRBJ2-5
CASSLVGTDGETQYF
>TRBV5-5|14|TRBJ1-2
CASSFRTGGYGYTF
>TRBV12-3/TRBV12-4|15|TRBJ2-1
CASSFLTSSYNEQFF
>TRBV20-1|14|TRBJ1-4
CSARDRGRGEKLFF